The present T cell receptor (beta chain) was sequenced within a study of human T cells and chemical hapten exposure (dated by TCRdb to about 2021). With regard to the full study: For sensitization, 2% DPC in acetone was applied to a 2 cm by 2 cm area of upper inner arm skin. From each blood RNA sample, both TCR alpha and TCR beta chains were sequenced. Blood for TCR sequencing was provided by twenty-nine alopecia patients at one to four time points (pre-sensitization, 2, 6 and 24 weeks). In alopecia patients, the study followed how the peripheral blood TCR repertoire changed in vivo over primary and secondary sensitization to diphenylcyclopropenone (DPC), a hapten. Patients additionally received weekly therapeutic DPC doses to the scalp throughout the approximately 22-week study period. Patch tests used Finn chambers with 0.01% DPC on the upper back, scored after 6 days by International Contact Dermatitis Research Group standards. Blood samples were taken from patients before sensitization (week 0) and at 2, 6 and about 24 weeks after DPC sensitization. The libraries were sequenced as a pool, and the TCR yield per sample differed mostly because of small variations in library volumes within the pool. Most of the patients in the cohort were female, and the cohort covered alopecia areata with under or over 50% scalp involvement, alopecia totalis and alopecia universalis.

The protocol used for the library was RACE. TCRdb lists the instrument as NextSeq 500. Library preparation attached unique molecular identifiers to individual cDNA molecules for quantitative, reproducible TCR counting. In the paper's pipeline: The median number of TCRs per sample was 90,000 to 100,000, ranging from about 20,000 to 700,000. V, J and CDR3 annotation of the TCR reads was performed with the Decombinator software suite. For PS versus PT1 abundance plots, all samples were subsampled to the same number of TCRs (28,000). TCRs were defined as expanded if absent before sensitization and observed at least eight times at the 2-week time point. The public reads were reprocessed in TCRdb via fastp at Q25 and MiXCR, keeping in-frame beta chains. Each record represents a unique CDR3 protein, reported with the most common genes and DNA among its rows. TCRdb's processing, not the authors', yielded these V and J calls. Here the sample has 56,000 or so distinct CDR3 sequences; 9.5% to 10% occur a single time. The ten most abundant clones make up 8.5% to 10% of the sample.

General study outcomes and caveats: The number of TCRs above 1 in 1000 frequency did not change with DPC sensitization; there was no evidence of global repertoire structure alterations. A positive correlation was found between the number of PT1 expanded TCRs and patch test score, with significance reached at thresholds 8, 16 and 32 but not 4. Because all patients had alopecia, a presumed autoimmune disease, the immune response of the patients might differ from that of healthy individuals. Compared with pre-sensitization or healthy control sets, expanded TCRs formed significantly more large CDR3 similarity clusters, which is consistent with antigen-driven responses. Repeated subsampling changed both the strength of the expansion versus patch-test correlation and the threshold at which the correlation became significant.

The junction shows trimming of 4 bases on V and 4 bases on J, plus 17 bases between the germline ends. CDR1 is given as SGHRS and CDR2 as YFSETQ, both from the germline V gene. Inclusive of the bounding cysteine and phenylalanine, the CDR3 is 15 residues long. The read is trimmed to its CDR3 DNA, 45 bases read in frame from base 1. Regarding this clonotype: This receptor's antigen is unknown. No base qualities exist here, and no much larger clone lies one base off it.

What the time point label conveys for this sample: pre-sensitization, week 0. This specimen's treatment or condition label, per the study, means: therapeutic diphenylcyclopropenone sensitization with weekly scalp DPC. Unfractionated whole blood was collected in Tempus Blood RNA tubes, and total RNA was extracted from that blood. Blood at each patch-test visit was drawn before the patch test was applied. Patients were considered eligible if aged 18 to 70, diagnosed with alopecia and deemed suitable for DPC therapy, and patients were excluded if pregnant. The chain was built from TRBV5-1 and TRBJ1-1; the D gene cannot be resolved reliably. The sample in question was whole blood, obtained in connection with sensitization to the hapten diphenylcyclopropenone (DPC). The sequence came from a woman in her 30s with alopecia areata. Some clones in this sample may be carry-over from other donors' samples. The nucleotides are TGCGCCAGCAGCACCTACGGGTCGGGGTTCACTGAAGCTTTCTTT. Its protein is CASSTYGSGFTEAFF.